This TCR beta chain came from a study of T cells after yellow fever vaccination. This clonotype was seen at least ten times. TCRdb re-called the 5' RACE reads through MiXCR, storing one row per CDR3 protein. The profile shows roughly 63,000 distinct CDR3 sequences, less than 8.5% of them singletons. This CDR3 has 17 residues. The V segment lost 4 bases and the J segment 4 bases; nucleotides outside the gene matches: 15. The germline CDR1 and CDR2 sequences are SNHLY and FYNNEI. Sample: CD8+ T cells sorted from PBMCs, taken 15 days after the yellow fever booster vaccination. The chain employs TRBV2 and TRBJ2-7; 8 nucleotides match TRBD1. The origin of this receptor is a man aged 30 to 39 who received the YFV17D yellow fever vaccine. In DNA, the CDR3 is TGTGCCAGCAGTGGAGCTGAGGGACAGGTCGGGTTTTACGAGCAGTACTTC. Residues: CASSGAEGQVGFYEQYF.